The 31 T cell receptor beta chains below all came from one sample that was sequenced in a study of T cell clonotyping in hematopoietic cell transplantation. Assay: immunoSEQ multiplex PCR; the TCRdb copy retains only in-frame clones and omits some. The table includes fewer than 50,000 clones, around 94% detected once. Input material: peripheral blood mononuclear cells. The source of these receptors is a woman in her forties or fifties in good health. Some clones in this sample may be carry-over from other donors' samples.

In DNA form, the CDR3 reads TGTGCCAGCAGCCAAGAAGATCGCGCCCTGAACACTGAAGCTTTCTTT. It encodes CASSQEDRALNTEAFF. The chain links TRBV14 to TRBJ1-1; D gene uncertain. This CDR3 comprises 16 residues. The V gene lost 0 bases and the J gene lost 0 bases, with 11 bases spanning the gap. The germline V gene has CDR1 SGHDN and CDR2 FVKESK.

The chain recombines TRBV5-4 with TRBJ2-3; tentatively, D is TRBD1 (7 bases). The germline V gene encodes CDR1 SGHNT and CDR2 YYREEE (reference sequence). The germline V and J ends were trimmed by 6 bases and 2 bases, with 10 bases remaining between them. The CDR3 has 13 amino acids. The CDR3 nucleotides read TGTGCCAGCACAGGGGGGCCCACAGATACGCAGTATTTT. This encodes CASTGGPTDTQYF.

The chain combines TRBV6-4 with TRBJ1-1; possibly TRBD1 for D (5 bases). The ends were cut back, 6 bases at V and 2 bases at J, with 13 bases in the middle. CDR1 and CDR2 from the germline V gene are MRHNA and SNTAGT. The CDR3 length is 14 residues. As DNA, the CDR3 is TGTGCCAGCAGCCAAGGCGGGGGTAACACTGAAGCTTTCTTT. It translates to CASSQGGGNTEAFF.

This rearrangement joins TRBV14 to TRBJ2-7; D perhaps matches TRBD1 (6 bases). The CDR3 totals 15 residues. Germline CDR1 SGHDN, CDR2 FVKESK. V was pared by 4 bases and J by 3 bases, with 16 bases between. CDR3 sequence (DNA): TGTGCCAGCAGCCGAACCGGGACAATCCTCTACGAGCAGTACTTC. It codes for CASSRTGTILYEQYF. The full variable domain, completed using reference TRBV14 and TRBJ2-7, is EAGVTQFPSHSVIEKGQTVTLRCDPISGHDNLYWYRRVMGKEIKFLLHFVKESKQDESGMPNNRFLAERTGGTYSTLKVQPAELEDSGVYFCASSRTGTILYEQYFGPGTRLTVT.

This clone was detected only a few times. The rearrangement joins TRBV6-5 to TRBJ2-3, with a weak D call TRBD2 (5 bases). The germline CDR1 and CDR2 sequences are MNHEY and SVGAGI. V was trimmed by 3 bases and J by 1 base, leaving 8 bases between them. CDR3 length: 14 residues. The CDR3 sequence: CASSYQLGTDTQYF. CDR3 bases: TGTGCCAGCAGTTATCAACTAGGCACAGATACGCAGTATTTT.

This rearrangement joins TRBV28 to TRBJ1-6; 8 bases align to TRBD1. Germline CDR1 reads MDHEN; CDR2 reads SYDVKM. CDR3 length: 16 amino acids. J gave up 8 bases and V 8 bases, and 14 bases lay outside the gene matches. The CDR3 nucleotides read TGTGCCAGCCTCCGCCCCGGGACAGGCATTGATTCACCCCTCCACTTT. It codes for CASLRPGTGIDSPLHF.

The V gene is TRBV6-6, the J gene TRBJ2-1; D perhaps matches TRBD1 (6 bases). Per the germline V gene, CDR1 is MNHNY and CDR2 is SVGAGI (reference sequence). CDR3 length: 14 amino acids. The ends were cut back, 0 bases at V and 7 bases at J, with 10 bases in the middle. The CDR3 coding sequence is TGTGCCAGCAGTTACTCCGGGACAAAAAATGAGCAGTTCTTC. Amino acid sequence: CASSYSGTKNEQFF.

This CDR3 reads CASSLGGAYGYTF. In DNA form, the CDR3 reads TGTGCCAGCAGCTTAGGTGGGGCCTATGGCTACACCTTC. The genes are TRBV7-9 and TRBJ1-2; D is possibly TRBD1 (5 bases). Deletions cut 1 base from V and 4 bases from J, with 7 bases between. This CDR3 region has 13 residues. Germline V lookup: CDR1 SEHNR, CDR2 FQNEAQ (reference sequence).

V gene TRBV4-2 combines with J gene TRBJ2-5; no clear D gene. The V and J ends lost 1 base and 4 bases respectively, with 10 bases between them. From germline, CDR1 is LGHNA and CDR2 YNFKEQ. The CDR3 is made up of 14 amino acids. CDR3 DNA: TGTGCCAGCAGCCAAGCCGAGCCCGGAGAGACCCAGTACTTC. Its translation is CASSQAEPGETQYF.

The chain links TRBV7-6 to TRBJ2-7; D remains unclear. Germline V CDR1 and CDR2: SGHVS, FNYEAQ. The ends were cut back, 2 bases at V and 2 bases at J, with 10 bases in the middle. The CDR3 loop spans 14 amino acids. In DNA, the CDR3 is TGTGCCAGCAGCTTACCCGGCAGTCCCTACGAGCAGTACTTC. Protein: CASSLPGSPYEQYF.

The V call is TRBV4-1, the J call TRBJ1-2, with TRBD1 identical over 7 bases. After removal of 0 bases from V and 2 bases from J, the junction contained 3 bases not matched to a gene. The CDR3 runs 15 residues. Germline V gene sequence: CDR1 MGHRA, CDR2 YSYEKL. This CDR3 is CASSQDGTVNYGYTF. The CDR3 DNA is TGCGCCAGCAGCCAAGATGGGACAGTCAACTATGGCTACACCTTC.

The gene calls are TRBV29-1 and TRBJ2-2; TRBD2 aligns across 9 bases. The CDR3 consists of 17 residues. The germline V gene encodes CDR1 SQVTM and CDR2 ANQGSEA. V lost 4 bases and J lost 0; bases outside the gene matches: 9. The CDR3 protein is CSVGSGGEFANTGELFF. The CDR3 DNA is TGCAGCGTTGGTAGCGGGGGTGAATTCGCGAACACCGGGGAGCTGTTTTTT.

The chain joins TRBV30 to TRBJ2-7; D gene unclear. Germline V gene data show CDR1 as GTSNPN and CDR2 as SVGIG (reference sequence). There are 11 residues in the CDR3. V was pared by 1 base and J by 7 bases, with 8 bases between. The CDR3: CAWSGVQEQYF. The CDR3 DNA reads as TGTGCCTGGAGTGGTGTACAGGAGCAGTACTTC. Full variable domain (missing parts from reference TRBV30 and TRBJ2-7): SQTIHQWPATLVQPVGSPLSLECTVEGTSNPNLYWYRQAAGRGLQLLFYSVGIGQISSEVPQNLSASRPQDRQFILSSKKLLLSDSGFYLCAWSGVQEQYFGPGTRLTVT.

The CDR3 nucleotides read TGTGCCAGCAGCTTAGCTCAAGGAGGGGACTATGGCTACACCTTC. Translation: CASSLAQGGDYGYTF. The chain uses TRBV7-3 and TRBJ1-2; possibly TRBD1 for D (5 bases). Trimming removed 2 bases from V and 3 bases from J, with 13 bases in between. The length of the CDR3 is 15 residues. Germline values: CDR1 SGHTA, CDR2 FQGTGA.

In its sample, this clone was seen once. The gene calls are TRBV27 and TRBJ2-2; D remains ambiguous. Trimming stripped 4 bases from V and 6 bases from J, with 9 bases between. The CDR3 runs 13 residues. Germline values: CDR1 MNHEY, CDR2 SMNVEV (reference sequence). The CDR3, as DNA: TGTGCCAGCAGTTATAACTCGGCCGGGGAGCTGTTTTTT. Its translation is CASSYNSAGELFF.

The V and J genes are TRBV9 and TRBJ2-5, with 10 bases aligning to TRBD1. Germline-derived CDR1 and CDR2 are SGDLS and YYNGEE. With V trimmed by 3 bases and J by 5 bases, 10 bases remained unmatched. This CDR3 contains 16 residues. The CDR3 DNA follows: TGTGCCAGCAGCGCCCGGGACAGGGGCCGACTTGAGACCCAGTACTTC. As protein: CASSARDRGRLETQYF.

This clone was recorded only once. The chain employs TRBV7-2 and TRBJ1-1, with unresolved D. CDR3 size: 13 residues. The germline CDR1 and CDR2 sequences are SGHTA and FQGNSA. Trimming cost V 3 bases and J 0 bases, with 5 bases left between them. CDR3 amino acids: CASSFGMNTEAFF. CDR3 bases: TGTGCCAGCAGCTTCGGCATGAACACTGAAGCTTTCTTT.

The chain couples TRBV7-2 to TRBJ1-5, with D possibly TRBD1 on 6 matching bases. Between the trimmed V and J ends, which lost 0 bases and 4 bases, there was a span of 13 bases. Per germline, CDR1 SGHTA and CDR2 FQGNSA. The CDR3 has 16 residues. The CDR3 sequence is CASSLAKGQANQPQHF. Written as DNA, the CDR3 is TGTGCCAGCAGCTTAGCGAAGGGACAAGCTAATCAGCCCCAGCATTTT.

V and J are TRBV9 and TRBJ2-5; 10 nucleotides align to TRBD1. Per the germline V gene, CDR1 is SGDLS and CDR2 is YYNGEE. The CDR3 is made up of 15 amino acids. The J segment lost 5 bases and the V segment lost 0 bases, leaving 4 bases of the junction unmatched. CDR3 DNA: TGTGCCAGCAGCGTAGGGGACAGGGGAGGGGAGACCCAGTACTTC. This sequence encodes CASSVGDRGGETQYF.

V usage is TRBV7-2 and J usage is TRBJ1-1; TRBD1 might be the D (5 bases). Trimming left V 5 bases short and J 1 base short, with 11 bases between. The CDR3 length is 14 residues. From germline, CDR1 is SGHTA and CDR2 FQGNSA. The CDR3 DNA sequence: TGTGCCAGCAGCATGGGACCGGCGAACACTGAAGCTTTCTTT. Its protein is CASSMGPANTEAFF.

CDR3 nucleotide sequence: TGTGCCAGCAGCTCTCGGACAGGGTGGAGGGATGAGCAGTTCTTC. This translates into CASSSRTGWRDEQFF. V is TRBV11-3 and J is TRBJ2-1; 8 bases match TRBD1. CDR1 is SGHNT, CDR2 YENEEA, per germline. Germline trimming cut 4 bases from V and 8 bases from J; bases unmatched to any gene: 10. The CDR3 totals 15 residues.

This chain joins TRBV4-3 and TRBJ1-2; no reliable D call. This CDR3 has 13 residues. With 0 bases removed from V and 3 bases from J, the gap between germline ends came to 5 bases. Germline V lookup: CDR1 LGHNA, CDR2 YSLEER. CDR3 in DNA: TGCGCCAGCAGCCAAGATCGGGACTATGGCTACACCTTC. Translating it yields CASSQDRDYGYTF.

The chain employs TRBV14 and TRBJ2-3; no clear D gene. Germline CDR1 and CDR2: SGHDN and FVKESK. V was cut by 1 base and J by 2 bases, with 7 bases left in between. This CDR3 contains 14 residues. The CDR3: CASSQARATDTQYF. The CDR3 bases are TGTGCCAGCAGCCAAGCCAGAGCCACAGATACGCAGTATTTT.

The genes are TRBV11-3 and TRBJ2-2; the D gene is possibly TRBD2 (5 bases). V was trimmed by 2 bases and J by 1 base, leaving 8 bases between them. The CDR3 extends over 15 amino acids. The V gene's germline CDR1 is SGHNT and CDR2 YENEEA. Here the CDR3 DNA reads TGTGCCAGCAGCTTATATGGGAGGAACACCGGGGAGCTGTTTTTT. Translating it yields CASSLYGRNTGELFF. Using reference TRBV11-3 and TRBJ2-2 for the parts outside the CDR3, the full variable domain is EAGVVQSPRYKIIEKKQPVAFWCNPISGHNTLYWYLQNLGQGPELLIRYENEEAVDDSQLPKDRFSAERLKGVDSTLKIQPAELGDSAVYLCASSLYGRNTGELFFGEGSRLTVL.

J is TRBJ2-5 and V is TRBV9; the match to TRBD2 covers 10 bases. CDR1 SGDLS and CDR2 YYNGEE come from the germline V gene. V was clipped by 4 bases and J by 4 bases; unmatched bases: 7. CDR3 length: 15 residues. CDR3 loop: CASSLAGAVGETQYF. CDR3 nucleotides: TGTGCCAGCAGCCTAGCGGGGGCGGTTGGAGAGACCCAGTACTTC.

V and J are TRBV2 and TRBJ2-7; 7 bases map to TRBD1. The CDR3 sequence is 14 residues long. CDR1 is SNHLY and CDR2 is FYNNEI in the germline V gene. With V trimmed by 6 bases and J by 2 bases, 7 bases remained unmatched. The chain's CDR3 is CASREPTGPYEQYF. The CDR3 DNA reads TGTGCCAGCAGGGAACCGACAGGGCCCTACGAGCAGTACTTC.

The CDR3 DNA reads TGTGCCAGCAGCTCAGACAGGTATACTGATGGCTACACCTTC. It encodes CASSSDRYTDGYTF. The gene calls are TRBV7-9 and TRBJ1-2; D is perhaps TRBD1 (6 bases). Germline values: CDR1 SEHNR, CDR2 FQNEAQ (reference sequence). V was pared by 4 bases and J by 6 bases, with 15 bases between. This CDR3 comprises 14 residues.

The rearrangement joins TRBV30 to TRBJ1-4; TRBD1 might be the D (5 bases). CDR1 and CDR2 (germline): GTSNPN, SVGIG (reference sequence). This CDR3 comprises 13 residues. V lost 5 bases to trimming and J lost 5 bases, with 12 bases between them. CDR3 coding DNA: TGTGCCTGGGGAGGTGGGGGGAATGAAAAACTGTTTTTT. Protein: CAWGGGGNEKLFF.

The chain links TRBV5-6 to TRBJ2-7, with 8 bases that match TRBD1. Trimming at V came to 4 bases and at J to 0 bases, leaving 6 bases not matched to a gene. This CDR3 has 15 amino acids. The germline V gene encodes CDR1 SGHDT and CDR2 YYEEEE. The CDR3 loop reads CASSRDRRSSYEQYF. The CDR3 bases are TGTGCCAGCAGCAGGGACAGGCGGAGCTCCTACGAGCAGTACTTC.

The chain is built from TRBV9 and TRBJ1-2; possibly TRBD1 for D (6 bases). Per germline, CDR1 SGDLS and CDR2 YYNGEE. The CDR3 sequence is 14 residues long. V was cut by 7 bases and J by 8 bases, with 21 bases left in between. CDR3 amino acids: CASARSDRDNGYTF. The DNA for the CDR3 is TGTGCCAGCGCACGTTCGGACCGGGACAACGGCTACACCTTC.

This chain links TRBV29-1 with TRBJ2-7; D is possibly TRBD2 (6 bases). V was shortened by 3 bases and J by 0 bases, with 12 bases between the two germline ends. The CDR3 sequence is 14 residues long. Per germline, CDR1 SQVTM and CDR2 ANQGSEA. This CDR3 is CSVDGGGSSYEQYF. In DNA, the CDR3 is TGCAGCGTTGACGGGGGAGGCAGCTCCTACGAGCAGTACTTC.